This TCR beta chain was sequenced for a study of CD4 T cells in relation to SARS-CoV-2 and coronaviruses. Sequenced by immunoSEQ multiplex PCR; TCRdb stores in-frame clones only, minus some. The sample holds more than 15,000 clones, roughly 77% seen once. The ends lost 0 bases at V and 5 bases at J; junction bases unmatched: 10. Germline lookup yields CDR1 GTSNPN and CDR2 SVGIG (reference sequence). The CDR3 is 17 amino acids. Before the COVID-19 pandemic, during about 2010-2018, CD4+ T cells were taken from unexposed donors. The cells were cultured for less than twelve days before CD4+ T cells were isolated. Regarding this clone: Its specificity is unknown.

The sequence was obtained from a human donor in good health. Sequencing used CD4+ T cells from PBMCs, cultured in vitro. The chain links TRBV30 to TRBJ2-5; 12 positions agree with TRBD2. In DNA, the CDR3 is TGTGCCTGGAGTGTAACGTTAAGGACTAGCGGGAAGGAGACCCAGTACTTC. Translated, it gives CAWSVTLRTSGKETQYF. The full variable domain, rest sourced from reference TRBV30 and TRBJ2-5, is SQTIHQWPATLVQPVGSPLSLECTVEGTSNPNLYWYRQAAGRGLQLLFYSVGIGQISSEVPQNLSASRPQDRQFILSSKKLLLSDSGFYLCAWSVTLRTSGKETQYFGPGTRLLVL.